Included here is one T cell receptor beta chain sequence, with context. The sample is drawn from a study of T cells expressing NK-cell markers. This CDR3 comprises 11 residues. Each CDR3 protein gets one entry in TCRdb, which reprocessed the 5' RACE reads and gives no DNA. This table lists a few hundred thousand distinct CDR3 sequences. The origin of this receptor is a man between 18 and 29 years old in good health. The sequenced sample was blood T cells: a sorted CD56 or NKG2C T cell subset, CD4+ or CD8+ T cells, or bulk PBMC T cells (not recorded which). The chain has TRBV12-3 or TRBV12-4 and TRBJ2-3. The CDR3: CASQVGDTQYF.